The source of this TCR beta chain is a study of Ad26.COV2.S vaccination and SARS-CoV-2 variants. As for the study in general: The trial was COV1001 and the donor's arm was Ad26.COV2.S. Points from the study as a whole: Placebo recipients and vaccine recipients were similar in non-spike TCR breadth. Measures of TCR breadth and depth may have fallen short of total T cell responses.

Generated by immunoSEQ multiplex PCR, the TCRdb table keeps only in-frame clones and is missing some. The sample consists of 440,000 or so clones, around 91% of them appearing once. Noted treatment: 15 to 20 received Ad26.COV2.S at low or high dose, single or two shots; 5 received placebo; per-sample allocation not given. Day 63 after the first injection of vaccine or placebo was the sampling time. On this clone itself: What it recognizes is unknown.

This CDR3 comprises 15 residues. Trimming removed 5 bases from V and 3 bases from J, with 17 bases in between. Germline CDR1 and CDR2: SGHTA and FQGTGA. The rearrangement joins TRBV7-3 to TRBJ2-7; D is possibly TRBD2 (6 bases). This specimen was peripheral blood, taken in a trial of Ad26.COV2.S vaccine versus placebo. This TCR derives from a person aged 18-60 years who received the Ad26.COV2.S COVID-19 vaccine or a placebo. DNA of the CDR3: TGTGCCAGCAGCCCCGACGGGGGAGTTCTCTACGAGCAGTACTTC. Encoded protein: CASSPDGGVLYEQYF.